This paragraph reports one T cell receptor beta chain. Germline V gene data show CDR1 as LGHDT and CDR2 as YNNKEL (reference sequence). V lost 4 bases, J lost 2 bases, and 12 bases lay in between. The CDR3 has 16 amino acids. The record originates from a study of control samples from healthy donors and cancer patients. Assay used: immunoSEQ multiplex PCR; TCRdb lists only in-frame clones, some missing. The sample consists of 120,000 or so clones, around 87% of them appearing once. The chain links TRBV3-1 (or the pseudogene TRBV3-2) to TRBJ2-6; perhaps TRBD1 as D (6 bases). This TCR was sampled from a man in his forties or fifties in good health. The sequenced material came from blood. In DNA, the CDR3 is TGTGCCAGCAGCCCGAATTACAGGGCTGGGGCCAACGTCCTGACTTTC. As protein: CASSPNYRAGANVLTF.